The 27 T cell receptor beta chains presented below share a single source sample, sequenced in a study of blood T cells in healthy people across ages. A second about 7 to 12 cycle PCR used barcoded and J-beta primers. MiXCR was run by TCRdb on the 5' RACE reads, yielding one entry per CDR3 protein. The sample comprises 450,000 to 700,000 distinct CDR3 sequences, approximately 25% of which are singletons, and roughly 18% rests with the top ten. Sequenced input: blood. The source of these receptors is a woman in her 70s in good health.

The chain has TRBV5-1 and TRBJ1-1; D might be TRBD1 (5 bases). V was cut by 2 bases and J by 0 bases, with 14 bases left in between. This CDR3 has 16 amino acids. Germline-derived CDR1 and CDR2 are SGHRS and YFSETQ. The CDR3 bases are TGCGCCAGCAGCTTTAGCGGGGCCCTCATGAACACTGAAGCTTTCTTT. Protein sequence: CASSFSGALMNTEAFF.

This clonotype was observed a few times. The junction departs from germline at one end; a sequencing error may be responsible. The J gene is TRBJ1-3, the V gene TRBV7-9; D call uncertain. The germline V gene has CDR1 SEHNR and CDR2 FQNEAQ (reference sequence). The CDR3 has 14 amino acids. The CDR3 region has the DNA TGTGCCAGCAGCTTTGTCAGCTCTGGAAACACCATGTATTTT. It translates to CASSFVSSGNTMYF.

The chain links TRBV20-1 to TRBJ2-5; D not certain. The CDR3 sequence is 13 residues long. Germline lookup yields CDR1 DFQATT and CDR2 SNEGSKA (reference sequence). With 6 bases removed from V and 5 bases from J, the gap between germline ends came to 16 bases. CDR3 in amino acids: CSATGPSWETQYF. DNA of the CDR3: TGCAGTGCAACCGGGCCATCATGGGAGACCCAGTACTTC.

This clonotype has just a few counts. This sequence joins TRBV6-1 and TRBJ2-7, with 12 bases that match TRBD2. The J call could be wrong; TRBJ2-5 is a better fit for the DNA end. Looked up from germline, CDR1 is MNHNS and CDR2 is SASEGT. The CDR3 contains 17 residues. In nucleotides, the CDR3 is TGTGCCAGCACCCCCGGGGCTAGCGGGAGGGGCCTAGAGACCCAGTACTTC. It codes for CASTPGASGRGLETQYF.

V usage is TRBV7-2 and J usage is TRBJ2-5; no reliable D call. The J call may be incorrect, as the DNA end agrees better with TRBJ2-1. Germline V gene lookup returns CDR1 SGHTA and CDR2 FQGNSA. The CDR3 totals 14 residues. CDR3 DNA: TGTGCCAGCAGCTTAGGGGCCAACGCGAATGAGCAGTTCTTC. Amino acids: CASSLGANANEQFF.

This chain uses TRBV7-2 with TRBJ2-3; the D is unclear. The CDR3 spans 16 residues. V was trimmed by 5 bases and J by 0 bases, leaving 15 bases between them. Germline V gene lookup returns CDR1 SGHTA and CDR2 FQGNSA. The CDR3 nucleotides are TGTGCCAGCAGCCTAGACGGGCCCCCTAGCACAGATACGCAGTATTTT. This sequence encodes CASSLDGPPSTDTQYF. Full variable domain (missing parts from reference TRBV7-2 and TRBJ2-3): GAGVSQSPSNKVTEKGKDVELRCDPISGHTALYWYRQSLGQGLEFLIYFQGNSAPDKSGLPSDRFSAERTGGSVSTLTIQRTQQEDSAVYLCASSLDGPPSTDTQYFGPGTRLTVL.

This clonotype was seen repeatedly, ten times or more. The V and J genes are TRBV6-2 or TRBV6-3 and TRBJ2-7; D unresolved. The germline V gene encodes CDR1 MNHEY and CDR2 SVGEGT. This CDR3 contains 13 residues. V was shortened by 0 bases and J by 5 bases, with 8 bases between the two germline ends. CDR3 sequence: CASSYSTRNEQYF. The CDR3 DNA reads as TGTGCCAGCAGTTACTCGACCCGAAACGAGCAGTACTTC.

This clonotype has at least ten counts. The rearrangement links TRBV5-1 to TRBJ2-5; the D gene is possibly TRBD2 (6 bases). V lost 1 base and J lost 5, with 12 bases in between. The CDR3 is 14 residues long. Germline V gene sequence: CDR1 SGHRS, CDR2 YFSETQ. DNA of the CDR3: TGCGCCAGCAGCTTGAACTACGCGGGGGAGACCCAGTACTTC. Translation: CASSLNYAGETQYF.

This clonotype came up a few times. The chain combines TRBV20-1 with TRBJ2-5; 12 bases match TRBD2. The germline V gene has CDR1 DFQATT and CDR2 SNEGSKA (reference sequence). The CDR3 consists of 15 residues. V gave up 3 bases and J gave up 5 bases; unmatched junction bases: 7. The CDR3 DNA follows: TGCAGTGCTAGCTCTAGCGGGGGGGCCTGGGAGACCCAGTACTTC. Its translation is CSASSSGGAWETQYF.

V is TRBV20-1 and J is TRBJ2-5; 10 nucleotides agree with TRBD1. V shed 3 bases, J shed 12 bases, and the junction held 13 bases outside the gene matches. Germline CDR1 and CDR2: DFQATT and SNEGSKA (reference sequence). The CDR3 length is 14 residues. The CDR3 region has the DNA TGCAGTGCTAGGGCCGGGACAGGGGATCCTGGGGAGTACTTC. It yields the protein CSARAGTGDPGEYF.

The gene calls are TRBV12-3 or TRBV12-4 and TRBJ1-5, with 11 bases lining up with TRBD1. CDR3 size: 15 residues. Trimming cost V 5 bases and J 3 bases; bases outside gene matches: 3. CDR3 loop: CASSGQGANNQPQHF. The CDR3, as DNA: TGTGCCAGCAGTGGACAGGGGGCCAACAATCAGCCCCAGCATTTT.

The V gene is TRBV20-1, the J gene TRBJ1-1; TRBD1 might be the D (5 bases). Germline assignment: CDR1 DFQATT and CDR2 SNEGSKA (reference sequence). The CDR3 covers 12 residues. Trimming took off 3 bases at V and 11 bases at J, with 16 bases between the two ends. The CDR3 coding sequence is TGCAGTGCTAGTGGACGGGGGACCCTCGCTTTCTTT. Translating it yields CSASGRGTLAFF.

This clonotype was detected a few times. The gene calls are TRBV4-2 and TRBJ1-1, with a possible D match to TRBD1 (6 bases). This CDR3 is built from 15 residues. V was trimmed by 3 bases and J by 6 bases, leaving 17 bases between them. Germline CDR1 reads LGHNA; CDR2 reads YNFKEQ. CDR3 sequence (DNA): TGTGCCAGCAGCCAGGCGGGACACAGAGGGGCTGAAGCTTTCTTT. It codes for CASSQAGHRGAEAFF.

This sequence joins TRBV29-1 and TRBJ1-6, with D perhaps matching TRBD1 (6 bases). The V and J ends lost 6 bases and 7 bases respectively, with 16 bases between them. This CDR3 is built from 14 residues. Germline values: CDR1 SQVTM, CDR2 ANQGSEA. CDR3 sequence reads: CSVRAGQPNSPLHF. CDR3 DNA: TGCAGCGTCCGCGCCGGACAGCCGAATTCACCCCTCCACTTT. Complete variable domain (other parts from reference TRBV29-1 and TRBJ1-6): SAVISQKPSRDICQRGTSLTIQCQVDSQVTMMFWYRQQPGQSLTLIATANQGSEATYESGFVIDKFPISRPNLTFSTLTVSNMSPEDSSIYLCSVRAGQPNSPLHFGNGTRLTVT.

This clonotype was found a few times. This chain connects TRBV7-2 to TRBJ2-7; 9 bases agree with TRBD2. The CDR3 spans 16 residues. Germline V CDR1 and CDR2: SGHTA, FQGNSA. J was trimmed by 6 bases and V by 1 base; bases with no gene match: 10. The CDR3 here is CASSLVGVAGAAEQYF. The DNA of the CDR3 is TGTGCCAGCAGCTTAGTTGGGGTAGCGGGGGCGGCCGAGCAGTACTTC. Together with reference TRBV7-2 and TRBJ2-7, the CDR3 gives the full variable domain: GAGVSQSPSNKVTEKGKDVELRCDPISGHTALYWYRQSLGQGLEFLIYFQGNSAPDKSGLPSDRFSAERTGGSVSTLTIQRTQQEDSAVYLCASSLVGVAGAAEQYFGPGTRLTVT.

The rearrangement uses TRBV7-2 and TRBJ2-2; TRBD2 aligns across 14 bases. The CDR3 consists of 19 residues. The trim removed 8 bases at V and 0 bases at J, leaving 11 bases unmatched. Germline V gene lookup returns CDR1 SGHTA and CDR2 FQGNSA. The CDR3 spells CASRGGTSGRVSNTGELFF. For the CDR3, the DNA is TGTGCCAGCCGAGGAGGGACTAGCGGGAGAGTTTCGAACACCGGGGAGCTGTTTTTT. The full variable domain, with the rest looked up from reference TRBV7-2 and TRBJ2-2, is GAGVSQSPSNKVTEKGKDVELRCDPISGHTALYWYRQSLGQGLEFLIYFQGNSAPDKSGLPSDRFSAERTGGSVSTLTIQRTQQEDSAVYLCASRGGTSGRVSNTGELFFGEGSRLTVL.

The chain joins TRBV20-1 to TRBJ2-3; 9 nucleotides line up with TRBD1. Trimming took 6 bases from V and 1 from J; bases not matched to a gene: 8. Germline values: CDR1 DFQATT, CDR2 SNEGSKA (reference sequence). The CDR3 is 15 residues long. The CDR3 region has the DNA TGCAGTGCAACGAGGACAGGGGATGGCACAGATACGCAGTATTTT. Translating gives CSATRTGDGTDTQYF.

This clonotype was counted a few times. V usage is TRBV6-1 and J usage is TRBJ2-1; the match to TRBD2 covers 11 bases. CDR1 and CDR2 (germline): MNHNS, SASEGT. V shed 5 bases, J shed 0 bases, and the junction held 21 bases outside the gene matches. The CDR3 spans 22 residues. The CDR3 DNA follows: TGTGCCAGCAGTAAGTTCCTAGCGGGGGGCCTACAACATACCTCCTCCTACAATGAGCAGTTCTTC. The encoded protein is CASSKFLAGGLQHTSSYNEQFF.

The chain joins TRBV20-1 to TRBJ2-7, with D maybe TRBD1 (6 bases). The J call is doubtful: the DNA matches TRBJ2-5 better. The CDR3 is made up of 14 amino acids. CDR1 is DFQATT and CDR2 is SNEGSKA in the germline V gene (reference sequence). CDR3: CSATSQGRTETQYF. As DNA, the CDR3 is TGCAGTGCTACTTCACAGGGCCGCACGGAGACCCAGTACTTC.

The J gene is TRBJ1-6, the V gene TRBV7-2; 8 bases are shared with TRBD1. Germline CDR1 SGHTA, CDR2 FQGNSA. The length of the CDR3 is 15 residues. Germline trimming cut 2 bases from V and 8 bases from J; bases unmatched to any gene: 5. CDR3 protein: CASSLTVRGHSPLHF. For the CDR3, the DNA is TGTGCCAGCAGCTTAACGGTCAGGGGGCATTCACCCCTCCACTTT.

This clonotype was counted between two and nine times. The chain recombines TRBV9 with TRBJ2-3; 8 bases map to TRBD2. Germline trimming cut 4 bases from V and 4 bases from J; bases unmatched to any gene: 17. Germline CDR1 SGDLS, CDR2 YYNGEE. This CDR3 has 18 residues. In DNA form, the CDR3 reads TGTGCCAGCAGCATATCCCCCCTATTACCGGGGGGGGCAGATACGCAGTATTTT. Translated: CASSISPLLPGGADTQYF.

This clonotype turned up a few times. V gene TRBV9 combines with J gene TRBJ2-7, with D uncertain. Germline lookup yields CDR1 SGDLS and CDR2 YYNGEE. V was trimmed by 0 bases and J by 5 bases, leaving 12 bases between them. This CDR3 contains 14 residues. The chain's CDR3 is CASSVGIDYDEQYF. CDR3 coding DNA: TGTGCCAGCAGCGTAGGGATTGATTATGACGAGCAGTACTTC.

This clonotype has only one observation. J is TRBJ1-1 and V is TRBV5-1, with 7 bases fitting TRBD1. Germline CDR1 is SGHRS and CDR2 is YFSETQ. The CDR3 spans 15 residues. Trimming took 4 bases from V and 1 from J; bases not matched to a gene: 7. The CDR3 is CASSRKTGKNTEAFF. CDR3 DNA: TGCGCCAGCAGCAGGAAGACAGGGAAGAACACTGAAGCTTTCTTT.

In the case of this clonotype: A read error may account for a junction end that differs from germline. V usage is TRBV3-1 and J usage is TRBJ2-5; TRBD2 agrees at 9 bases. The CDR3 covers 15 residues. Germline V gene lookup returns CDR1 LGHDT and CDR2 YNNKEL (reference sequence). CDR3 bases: TGTGCCAGCTATCCGGCGCGGGGGGGCCAAGGGACCCAGTACTTC. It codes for CASYPARGGQGTQYF.

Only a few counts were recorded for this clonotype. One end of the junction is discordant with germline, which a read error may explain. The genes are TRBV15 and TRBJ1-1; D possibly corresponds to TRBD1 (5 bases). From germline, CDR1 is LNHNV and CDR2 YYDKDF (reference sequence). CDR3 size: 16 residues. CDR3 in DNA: TGTGCCACCAGCAGAGATTTGCGCGGGGGTTTGACTGAAGTTTTCTTT. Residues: CATSRDLRGGLTEVFF.

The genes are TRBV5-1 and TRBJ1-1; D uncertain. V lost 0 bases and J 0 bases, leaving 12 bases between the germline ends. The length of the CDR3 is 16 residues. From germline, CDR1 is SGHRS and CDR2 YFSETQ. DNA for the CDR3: TGCGCCAGCAGCTTGGGCCTACGAACACTGAACACTGAAGCTTTCTTT. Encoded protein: CASSLGLRTLNTEAFF.

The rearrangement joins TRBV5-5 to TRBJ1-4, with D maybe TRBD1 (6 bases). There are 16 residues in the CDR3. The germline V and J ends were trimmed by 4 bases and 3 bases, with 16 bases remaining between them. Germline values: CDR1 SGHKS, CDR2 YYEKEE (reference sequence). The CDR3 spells CASSPDRSLANEKLFF. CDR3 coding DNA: TGTGCCAGCAGCCCCGACAGGTCTTTGGCTAATGAAAAACTGTTTTTT.